The 6 T cell receptor beta chains in this list originate from one sample, sequenced in a study of blood T cell repertoires in COVID-19. Measured with immunoSEQ multiplex PCR; TCRdb has only the in-frame clones, and not every one. The sample has around 99,000 clones; just over 90% are singletons. Sequenced sample: peripheral blood. The receptor set was obtained from a man between 50 and 59 years old with acute or convalescent COVID-19.

Concerning this clone: The sample holds other DNA sequences that translate to the same CDR3. CDR3 DNA: TGTGCCAGCAGTGAAGCTAGCGGGAGGGTTTCAGATACGCAGTATTTT. Its protein is CASSEASGRVSDTQYF. The rearrangement uses TRBV2 and TRBJ2-3; TRBD2 aligns across 11 bases. The CDR3 length is 16 residues. Germline CDR1 is SNHLY and CDR2 is FYNNEI. The junction had 3 bases not matched to a gene; V was cut back by 0 bases and J by 4 bases.

The chain employs TRBV7-9 and TRBJ1-2; D is possibly TRBD1 (6 bases). Germline V CDR1 and CDR2: SEHNR, FQNEAQ (reference sequence). Trimming removed 4 bases at V and 10 bases at J, with 10 bases between. The CDR3 totals 11 residues. CDR3 sequence: CASSSGTFYTF. The CDR3 DNA sequence: TGTGCCAGCAGCTCGGGGACATTCTACACCTTC.

V gene TRBV6-1 combines with J gene TRBJ2-3, with 8 bases aligning to TRBD1. The germline V gene encodes CDR1 MNHNS and CDR2 SASEGT. V lost 0 bases, J lost 4 bases, and 3 bases stayed unmatched. There are 15 residues in the CDR3. CDR3 in amino acids: CASSEAGTGADTQYF. Written as DNA, the CDR3 is TGTGCCAGCAGTGAAGCGGGGACAGGCGCAGATACGCAGTATTTT.

The rearrangement uses TRBV10-3 and TRBJ2-4, with D unclear. The germline V gene has CDR1 ENHRY and CDR2 SYGVKD. Between the trimmed V and J ends, which lost 3 bases and 0 bases, there was a span of 12 bases. The CDR3 spans 16 residues. The CDR3: CAISDGRQIAKNIQYF. The CDR3 nucleotides are TGTGCCATCAGTGATGGCAGACAAATAGCCAAAAACATTCAGTACTTC.

The J gene is TRBJ1-4, the V gene TRBV9; TRBD1 is a possible D gene (6 bases). V was trimmed by 0 bases and J by 8 bases, leaving 14 bases between them. The CDR3 covers 15 residues. Germline V gene sequence: CDR1 SGDLS, CDR2 YYNGEE. CDR3 nucleotide sequence: TGTGCCAGCAGCGTAGGGATAGGGGGGGGAGAAAAACTGTTTTTT. Its protein product is CASSVGIGGGEKLFF.

The chain joins TRBV9 to TRBJ2-7, with D unclear. Trimming took 0 bases from V and 2 from J, leaving 9 bases between them. This CDR3 is built from 14 residues. Per germline, CDR1 SGDLS and CDR2 YYNGEE. Here the CDR3 reads CASSVGGSAYEQYF. CDR3 DNA: TGTGCCAGCAGCGTAGGCGGAAGTGCCTACGAGCAGTACTTC. The full variable domain, its missing parts supplied by reference TRBV9 and TRBJ2-7, is DSGVTQTPKHLITATGQRVTLRCSPRSGDLSVYWYQQSLDQGLQFLIQYYNGEERAKGNILERFSAQQFPDLHSELNLSSLELGDSALYFCASSVGGSAYEQYFGPGTRLTVT.